This T cell receptor beta chain was documented in a study of PD-L1 blockade in urothelial cancer. As for the study in general: Blood gave a median roughly 150,000 T cells.

Repertoires were generated with immunoSEQ multiplex PCR, while TCRdb's copy carries only in-frame clones and drops some. Of some 20,000 clones listed, about 91% are singletons. The V end was cut by 1 base, the J end by 1 base, with 18 bases between. Per the germline V gene, CDR1 is SGHNT and CDR2 is YENEEA. The CDR3 contains 18 residues. The source is a man aged 45-60 years with urothelial cancer. Sample: PBMCs, taken around atezolizumab (anti-PD-L1) treatment. The chain joins TRBV11-3 to TRBJ2-3, with a possible D match to TRBD2 (6 bases). The CDR3 coding sequence is TGTGCCAGCAGCTTAGGGGGTTTGGCGGGGTGGGGCACAGATACGCAGTATTTT. Translating gives CASSLGGLAGWGTDTQYF. The whole variable domain, filled in from reference TRBV11-3 and TRBJ2-3, reads EAGVVQSPRYKIIEKKQPVAFWCNPISGHNTLYWYLQNLGQGPELLIRYENEEAVDDSQLPKDRFSAERLKGVDSTLKIQPAELGDSAVYLCASSLGGLAGWGTDTQYFGPGTRLTVL.